The next 25 T cell receptor beta chains were all read from a single sample in a study of blood T cell repertoires in COVID-19 (dated by TCRdb to 2018 to 2021). The library came from the immunoSEQ multiplex PCR assay. Sourced from immuneACCESS, this table was stored by TCRdb with only in-frame sequences that have V and J called. A share of the clones is absent; for the studies checked, an unresolved V gene accounts for under half, and the remainder has no known explanation. Recorded for this sample are 450,000 to 600,000 clones; around 90% of them occurred a single time. Of the sample, 0.7% is held by the ten largest clones. Sequences were obtained from PBMCs or T cells enriched from blood (not recorded which). The receptors here all came from a woman between 18 and 29 years old who had recovered from COVID-19.

This chain's CDR3 is CASSDRGVAGGNPYEQYF. The CDR3 DNA reads TGTGCCAGCAGCGACAGAGGGGTAGCGGGGGGTAACCCCTACGAGCAGTACTTC. The J gene is TRBJ2-7, the V gene TRBV3-1 (or the pseudogene TRBV3-2), with 10 bases identical to TRBD2. The CDR3 covers 18 residues. V lost 5 bases, J lost 2 bases, and 15 bases stayed unmatched. Germline V gives CDR1 LGHDT, CDR2 YNNKEL (reference sequence).

V usage is TRBV7-9 and J usage is TRBJ1-1; no clear D gene. This CDR3 is built from 15 residues. Germline V lookup: CDR1 SEHNR, CDR2 FQNEAQ (reference sequence). V shed 3 bases and J shed 0 bases, with 11 bases lying between them. CDR3 protein: CASSFGAYMNTEAFF. The CDR3, as DNA: TGTGCCAGCAGCTTCGGAGCATACATGAACACTGAAGCTTTCTTT. Looking up the rest from reference TRBV7-9 and TRBJ1-1 gives the full variable domain: DTGVSQNPRHKITKRGQNVTFRCDPISEHNRLYWYRQTLGQGPEFLTYFQNEAQLEKSRLLSDRFSAERPKGSFSTLEIQRTEQGDSAMYLCASSFGAYMNTEAFFGQGTRLTVV.

The chain links TRBV4-1 to TRBJ1-2; D unclear. V dropped 1 base and J dropped 6 bases, with 18 bases sitting between them. CDR3 length: 16 amino acids. Germline loops: CDR1 MGHRA, CDR2 YSYEKL. The CDR3 is CASSQVVGRTRDGYTF. The CDR3 nucleotides read TGCGCCAGCAGCCAAGTGGTAGGCAGGACTCGGGATGGCTACACCTTC.

The chain joins TRBV30 to TRBJ1-5; a weak D match, TRBD1 (5 bases). V lost 4 bases and J lost 6, with 13 bases in between. This CDR3 has 13 residues. Germline V gene sequence: CDR1 GTSNPN, CDR2 SVGIG (reference sequence). CDR3 in amino acids: CAWNQQESQPQHF. The CDR3 DNA reads as TGTGCCTGGAATCAACAGGAAAGTCAGCCCCAGCATTTT.

The chain combines TRBV7-9 with TRBJ1-1, with unresolved D. The germline V gene has CDR1 SEHNR and CDR2 FQNEAQ (reference sequence). This CDR3 comprises 12 residues. V dropped 0 bases and J dropped 11 bases, with 10 bases sitting between them. The chain's CDR3 is CASSLADREAFF. The CDR3 DNA sequence: TGTGCCAGCAGCTTAGCGGACCGGGAGGCTTTCTTT.

The chain uses TRBV2 and TRBJ2-1, with 8 bases aligning to TRBD2. The V gene's germline CDR1 is SNHLY and CDR2 FYNNEI. V trimming: 0 bases; J trimming: 8 bases; junction bases outside the gene matches: 12. The CDR3 is made up of 17 amino acids. The CDR3 bases are TGTGCCAGCAGTGAAGCGCGAACGGGACTAGGGTCCGATGAGCAGTTCTTC. Encoded protein: CASSEARTGLGSDEQFF. Supplemented by reference TRBV2 and TRBJ2-1, the full variable domain reads EPEVTQTPSHQVTQMGQEVILRCVPISNHLYFYWYRQILGQKVEFLVSFYNNEISEKSEIFDDQFSVERPDGSNFTLKIRSTKLEDSAMYFCASSEARTGLGSDEQFFGPGTRLTVL.

The DNA of the CDR3 is TGTGCCAGCAGTCCGGGTACAGACAGCCTTAATGAAAAACTGTTTTTT. This codes for CASSPGTDSLNEKLFF. The chain joins TRBV27 to TRBJ1-4; TRBD1 is a possible D gene (5 bases). The V end was cut by 5 bases, the J end by 4 bases, with 17 bases between. This CDR3 spans 16 amino acids. Germline loops: CDR1 MNHEY, CDR2 SMNVEV (reference sequence).

The gene calls are TRBV6-5 and TRBJ1-2, with D uncertain. Germline loops: CDR1 MNHEY, CDR2 SVGAGI. The CDR3 length is 14 residues. Trimming took off 8 bases at V and 5 bases at J, with 18 bases between the two ends. The CDR3 protein is CASWVGWEFYGYTF. CDR3 DNA: TGTGCCAGCTGGGTGGGGTGGGAGTTTTATGGCTACACCTTC.

This clone was observed a handful of times. This chain connects TRBV10-3 to TRBJ2-2; 13 bases match TRBD2. CDR3 length: 16 residues. Germline V gene data show CDR1 as ENHRY and CDR2 as SYGVKD. V trimming: 6 bases; J trimming: 7 bases; junction bases outside the gene matches: 8. CDR3 nucleotide sequence: TGTGCCATCAGCGAGGGACTAGCGGGGTTGGACGGGGAGCTGTTTTTT. Protein sequence: CAISEGLAGLDGELFF.

This chain links TRBV7-9 with TRBJ2-5; 13 nucleotides match TRBD2. Per germline, CDR1 SEHNR and CDR2 FQNEAQ (reference sequence). This CDR3 has 17 amino acids. V was clipped by 3 bases and J by 2 bases; unmatched bases: 6. The CDR3 loop is CASSLIGTSGAQETQYF. The CDR3 coding sequence is TGTGCCAGCAGCTTGATAGGGACTAGCGGGGCTCAAGAGACCCAGTACTTC.

This rearrangement joins TRBV7-6 to TRBJ1-4; D possibly corresponds to TRBD1 (5 bases). V lost 1 base and J lost 7, with 13 bases in between. The CDR3 loop spans 15 amino acids. The germline V gene has CDR1 SGHVS and CDR2 FNYEAQ. The CDR3 DNA follows: TGTGCCAGCAGCTTAGGAGGAGGGGAGAGTGAAAAACTGTTTTTT. This translates into CASSLGGGESEKLFF.

With regard to this clone: The same CDR3 is also encoded by other DNA sequences in this sample. Here the CDR3 DNA reads TGCGCCAGCAGCTTGCAGGGATACACCGGGGAGCTGTTTTTT. Amino acid sequence: CASSLQGYTGELFF. The V and J genes are TRBV5-1 and TRBJ2-2; D perhaps matches TRBD1 (5 bases). Germline lookup yields CDR1 SGHRS and CDR2 YFSETQ. The germline V and J ends were trimmed by 1 base and 3 bases, with 7 bases remaining between them. CDR3 length equals 14 residues.

This clone was seen once. This rearrangement joins TRBV19 to TRBJ1-6, with a tentative D call TRBD1 (5 bases). The ends were cut back, 4 bases at V and 0 bases at J, with 13 bases in the middle. This CDR3 spans 17 amino acids. The germline gives CDR1 LNHDA, CDR2 SQIVND (reference sequence). CDR3 residues: CASSSHRLNSYNSPLHF. In nucleotides, the CDR3 is TGTGCCAGTAGTAGCCACAGGCTCAACTCCTATAATTCACCCCTCCACTTT.

This sequence joins TRBV7-9 and TRBJ2-1; no clear D gene. CDR3 length: 10 amino acids. V was cut by 1 base and J by 10 bases, with 2 bases left in between. CDR1 SEHNR and CDR2 FQNEAQ come from the germline V gene (reference sequence). CDR3 loop: CASSLVEQFF. The DNA of the CDR3 is TGTGCCAGCAGCTTAGTAGAGCAGTTCTTC.

The chain recombines TRBV11-3 with TRBJ2-1, with D maybe TRBD2 (5 bases). The V end lost 2 bases, the J end lost 4 bases, and 6 bases lay between the germline ends. The germline CDR1 and CDR2 sequences are SGHNT and YENEEA. The CDR3 is 13 amino acids. CDR3 sequence (DNA): TGTGCCAGCAGCTTATCGGGGTACAATGAGCAGTTCTTC. As protein: CASSLSGYNEQFF. The full variable domain, its missing parts supplied by reference TRBV11-3 and TRBJ2-1, is EAGVVQSPRYKIIEKKQPVAFWCNPISGHNTLYWYLQNLGQGPELLIRYENEEAVDDSQLPKDRFSAERLKGVDSTLKIQPAELGDSAVYLCASSLSGYNEQFFGPGTRLTVL.

The chain employs TRBV5-1 and TRBJ2-3; tentatively, D is TRBD2 (6 bases). Trimming removed 0 bases from V and 1 base from J, with 9 bases in between. There are 15 residues in the CDR3. Germline-derived CDR1 and CDR2 are SGHRS and YFSETQ. The CDR3 DNA sequence: TGCGCCAGCAGCTTGGCGGAGCGGGGCACAGATACGCAGTATTTT. Protein product: CASSLAERGTDTQYF.

This clone appeared a single time. This chain uses TRBV30 with TRBJ1-5, with 7 bases identical to TRBD1. Germline loops: CDR1 GTSNPN, CDR2 SVGIG (reference sequence). There are 14 residues in the CDR3. V lost 4 bases, J lost 5 bases, and 8 bases stayed unmatched. CDR3 bases: TGTGCCTGGACTTCCGGGACAGAGTATCAGCCCCAGCATTTT. Amino acid sequence: CAWTSGTEYQPQHF.

The DNA of the CDR3 is TGTGCCAGCAGTGGACAGGGGGTGGATCAGCCCCAGCATTTT. Residues: CASSGQGVDQPQHF. J is TRBJ1-5 and V is TRBV2; 9 bases align to TRBD1. J was trimmed by 5 bases and V by 4 bases; bases with no gene match: 3. The CDR3 has 14 amino acids. CDR1 and CDR2 (germline): SNHLY, FYNNEI.

V and J are TRBV11-2 and TRBJ1-1; possibly TRBD1 for D (6 bases). Germline V gene lookup returns CDR1 SGHAT and CDR2 FQNNGV. V was clipped by 5 bases and J by 2 bases, with 12 bases between them. The CDR3 spans 14 residues. The CDR3 protein is CASSREGVNTEAFF. For the CDR3, the DNA is TGTGCCAGCAGCCGGGAGGGGGTAAACACTGAAGCTTTCTTT.

The sample holds one count of this clone. The chain links TRBV6-2 or TRBV6-3 to TRBJ2-1, with 7 positions matching TRBD1. Germline CDR1 is MNHEY and CDR2 is SVGEGT. With V trimmed by 5 bases and J by 4 bases, 14 bases remained unmatched. CDR3 length: 17 amino acids. This chain's CDR3 is CASSGPRDSDFYNEQFF. CDR3 coding DNA: TGTGCCAGCAGTGGGCCCCGGGACAGCGATTTTTACAATGAGCAGTTCTTC.

The chain combines TRBV14 with TRBJ1-1; weak D call: TRBD1 (5 bases). The CDR3 length is 13 residues. Trimming removed 1 base at V and 5 bases at J, with 8 bases between. Per the germline V gene, CDR1 is SGHDN and CDR2 is FVKESK. CDR3 sequence reads: CASSQGGRTEAFF. CDR3 in DNA: TGTGCCAGCAGCCAAGGGGGGAGGACTGAAGCTTTCTTT.

The chain links TRBV7-3 to TRBJ2-1, with TRBD1 identical over 7 bases. V trimming: 1 base; J trimming: 5 bases; junction bases outside the gene matches: 8. Germline loops: CDR1 SGHTA, CDR2 FQGTGA. This CDR3 comprises 16 residues. The CDR3 DNA reads as TGTGCCAGCAGCTTAAGGGCGTATACAGGGGACAATGAGCAGTTCTTC. Its protein is CASSLRAYTGDNEQFF.

The CDR3 protein is CASSFSTGLSNEQFF. The CDR3 region has the DNA TGTGCCAGCAGCTTTAGTACAGGGCTTAGCAATGAGCAGTTCTTC. The rearrangement links TRBV3-1 (or the pseudogene TRBV3-2) to TRBJ2-1, with D possibly being TRBD1 (6 bases). The length of the CDR3 is 15 residues. Germline-derived CDR1 and CDR2 are LGHDT and YNNKEL (reference sequence). V shed 5 bases and J shed 6 bases, with 17 bases lying between them.

This sequence joins TRBV5-6 and TRBJ1-5; the match to TRBD1 covers 7 bases. Trimming at V came to 0 bases and at J to 3 bases, leaving 3 bases not matched to a gene. From germline, CDR1 is SGHDT and CDR2 YYEEEE. The CDR3 loop spans 15 amino acids. The CDR3 region has the DNA TGTGCCAGCAGCTTGGGGACAGGCTTCAATCAGCCCCAGCATTTT. As protein: CASSLGTGFNQPQHF.

The chain combines TRBV5-6 with TRBJ1-2; 8 nucleotides line up with TRBD1. The length of the CDR3 is 15 residues. The germline gives CDR1 SGHDT, CDR2 YYEEEE. J gave up 8 bases and V 0 bases, and 9 bases lay outside the gene matches. The CDR3 protein is CASSLVAGGERGYTF. CDR3 coding DNA: TGTGCCAGCAGCTTGGTGGCAGGGGGCGAGAGGGGCTACACCTTC.